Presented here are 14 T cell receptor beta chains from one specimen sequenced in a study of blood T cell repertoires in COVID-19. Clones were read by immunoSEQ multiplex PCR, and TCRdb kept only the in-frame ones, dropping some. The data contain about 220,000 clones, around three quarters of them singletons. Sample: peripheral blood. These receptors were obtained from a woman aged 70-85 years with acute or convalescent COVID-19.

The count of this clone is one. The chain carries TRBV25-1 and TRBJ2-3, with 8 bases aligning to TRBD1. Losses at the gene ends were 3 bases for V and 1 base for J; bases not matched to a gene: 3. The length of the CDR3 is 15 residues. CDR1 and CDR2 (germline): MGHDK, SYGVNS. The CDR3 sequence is CASSDRGRGTDTQYF. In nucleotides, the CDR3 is TGTGCCAGCAGTGACAGGGGGCGAGGCACAGATACGCAGTATTTT.

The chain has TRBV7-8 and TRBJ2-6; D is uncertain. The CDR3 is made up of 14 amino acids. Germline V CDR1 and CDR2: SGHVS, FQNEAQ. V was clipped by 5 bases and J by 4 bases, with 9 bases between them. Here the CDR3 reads CASSTYLGANVLTF. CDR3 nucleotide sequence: TGTGCCAGCAGCACCTATCTGGGGGCCAACGTCCTGACTTTC.

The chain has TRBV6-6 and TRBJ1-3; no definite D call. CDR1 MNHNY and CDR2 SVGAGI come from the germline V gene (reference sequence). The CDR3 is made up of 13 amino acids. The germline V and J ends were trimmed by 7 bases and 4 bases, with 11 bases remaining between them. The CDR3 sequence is CASTGNRGNTIYF. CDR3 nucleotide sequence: TGTGCCAGCACTGGAAACAGAGGAAACACCATATATTTT.

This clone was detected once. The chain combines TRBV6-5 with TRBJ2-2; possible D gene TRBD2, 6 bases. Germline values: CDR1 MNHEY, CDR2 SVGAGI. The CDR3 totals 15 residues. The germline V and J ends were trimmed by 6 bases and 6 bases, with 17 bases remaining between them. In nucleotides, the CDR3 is TGTGCCAGCAGCCTATACTCGGGGGTTTCCGGGGAGCTGTTTTTT. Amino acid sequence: CASSLYSGVSGELFF.

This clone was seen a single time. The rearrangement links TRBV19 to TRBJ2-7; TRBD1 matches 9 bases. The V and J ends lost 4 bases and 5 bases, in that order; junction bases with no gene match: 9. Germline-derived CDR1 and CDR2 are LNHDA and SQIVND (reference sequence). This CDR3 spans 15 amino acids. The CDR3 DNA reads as TGTGCCAGTAGTAACCCCCCACAGGGGGCAGACGAGCAGTACTTC. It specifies CASSNPPQGADEQYF. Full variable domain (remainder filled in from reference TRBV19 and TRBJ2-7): DGGITQSPKYLFRKEGQNVTLSCEQNLNHDAMYWYRQDPGQGLRLIYYSQIVNDFQKGDIAEGYSVSREKKESFPLTVTSAQKNPTAFYLCASSNPPQGADEQYFGPGTRLTVT.

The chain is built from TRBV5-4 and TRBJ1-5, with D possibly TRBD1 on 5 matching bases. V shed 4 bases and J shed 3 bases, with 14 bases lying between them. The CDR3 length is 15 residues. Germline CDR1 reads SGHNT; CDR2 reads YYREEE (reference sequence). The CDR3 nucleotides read TGTGCCAGCAGCCGGGGCGGAGGGACCAATCAGCCCCAGCATTTT. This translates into CASSRGGGTNQPQHF.

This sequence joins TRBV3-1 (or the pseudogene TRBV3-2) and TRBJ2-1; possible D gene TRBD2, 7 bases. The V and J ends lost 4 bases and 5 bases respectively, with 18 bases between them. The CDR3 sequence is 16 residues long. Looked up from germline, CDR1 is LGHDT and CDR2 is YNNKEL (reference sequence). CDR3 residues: CASSPYPEGGDNEQFF. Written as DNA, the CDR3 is TGTGCCAGCAGCCCCTACCCGGAGGGGGGGGACAATGAGCAGTTCTTC.

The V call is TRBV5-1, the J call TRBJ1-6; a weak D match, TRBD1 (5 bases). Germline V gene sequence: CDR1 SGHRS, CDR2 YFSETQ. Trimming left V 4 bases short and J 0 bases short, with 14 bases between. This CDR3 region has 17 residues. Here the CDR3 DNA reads TGCGCCAGCAGCGGAGGGGACCCTAGCTCCTATAATTCACCCCTCCACTTT. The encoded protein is CASSGGDPSSYNSPLHF.

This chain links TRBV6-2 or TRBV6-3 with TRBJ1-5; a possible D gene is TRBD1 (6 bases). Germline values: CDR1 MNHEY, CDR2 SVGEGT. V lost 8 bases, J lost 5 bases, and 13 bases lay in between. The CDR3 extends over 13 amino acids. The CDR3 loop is CASGQQGYQPQHF. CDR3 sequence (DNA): TGTGCCAGCGGCCAACAGGGATATCAGCCCCAGCATTTT.

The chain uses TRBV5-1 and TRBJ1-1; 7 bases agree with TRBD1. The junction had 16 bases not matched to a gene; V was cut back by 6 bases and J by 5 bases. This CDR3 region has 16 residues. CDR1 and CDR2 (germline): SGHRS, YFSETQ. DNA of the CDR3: TGCGCCAGCAAATATTCCGACAGGGATTGGAAGACTGAAGCTTTCTTT. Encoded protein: CASKYSDRDWKTEAFF.

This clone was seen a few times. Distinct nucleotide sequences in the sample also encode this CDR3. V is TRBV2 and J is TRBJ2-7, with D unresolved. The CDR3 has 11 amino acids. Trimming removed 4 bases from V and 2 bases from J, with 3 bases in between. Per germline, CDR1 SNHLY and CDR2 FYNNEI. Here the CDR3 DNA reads TGTGCCAGCAGTGTCACCTACGAGCAGTACTTC. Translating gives CASSVTYEQYF.

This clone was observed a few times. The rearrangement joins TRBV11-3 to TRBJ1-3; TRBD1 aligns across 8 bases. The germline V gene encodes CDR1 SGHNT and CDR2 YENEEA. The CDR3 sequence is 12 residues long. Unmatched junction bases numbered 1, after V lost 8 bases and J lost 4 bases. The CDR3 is CASQGAGNTIYF. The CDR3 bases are TGTGCCAGCCAGGGGGCCGGAAACACCATATATTTT.

The CDR3 loop is CASSLALLGADTQYF. CDR3 DNA: TGCGCCAGCAGCTTGGCTCTCCTGGGCGCAGATACGCAGTATTTT. V usage is TRBV5-1 and J usage is TRBJ2-3; D unclear. The CDR3 is 15 residues long. Trimming took 0 bases from V and 4 from J, leaving 12 bases between them. CDR1 and CDR2 from the germline V gene are SGHRS and YFSETQ.

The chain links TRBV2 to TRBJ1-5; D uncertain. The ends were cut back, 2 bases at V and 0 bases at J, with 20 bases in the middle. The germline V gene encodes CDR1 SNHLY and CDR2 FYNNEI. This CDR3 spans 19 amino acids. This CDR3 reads CASSERAAPGGHSNQPQHF. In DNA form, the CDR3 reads TGTGCCAGCAGTGAAAGAGCCGCTCCGGGAGGTCATAGCAATCAGCCCCAGCATTTT.